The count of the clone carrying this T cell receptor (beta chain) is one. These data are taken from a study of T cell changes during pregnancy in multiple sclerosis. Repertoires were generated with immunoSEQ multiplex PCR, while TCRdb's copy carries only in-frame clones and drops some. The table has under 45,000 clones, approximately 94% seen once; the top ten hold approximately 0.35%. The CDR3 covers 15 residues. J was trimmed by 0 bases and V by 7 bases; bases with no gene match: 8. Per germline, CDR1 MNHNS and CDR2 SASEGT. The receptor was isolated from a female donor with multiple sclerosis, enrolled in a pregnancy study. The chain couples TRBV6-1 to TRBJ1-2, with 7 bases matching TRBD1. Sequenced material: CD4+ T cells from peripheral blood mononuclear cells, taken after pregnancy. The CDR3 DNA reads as TGTGCCAGCACCGAGGGGGCAGCCGCTAACTATGGCTACACCTTC. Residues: CASTEGAAANYGYTF.